Below, 24 T cell receptor beta chains from the same sample are listed, as sequenced in a study of blood T cell repertoires in COVID-19. Produced via immunoSEQ multiplex PCR; TCRdb's table is partial and in-frame only. This sample carries about 270,000 clones, 84% of them seen once, and the ten largest clones take approximately 9%. The sample comprised peripheral blood. The origin of the receptors is a human donor in a cohort sampled during active COVID-19.

This clone was seen ten or more times. V is TRBV5-4 and J is TRBJ2-3, with a possible D match to TRBD1 (5 bases). V lost 2 bases to trimming and J lost 1 base, with 14 bases between them. The germline gives CDR1 SGHNT, CDR2 YYREEE (reference sequence). The CDR3 totals 16 residues. In DNA, the CDR3 is TGTGCCAGCAGCTTAGGGGCACCTAAAGGCACAGATACGCAGTATTTT. Translated, it gives CASSLGAPKGTDTQYF.

The rearrangement joins TRBV5-4 to TRBJ1-4; D might be TRBD1 (6 bases). This CDR3 spans 15 amino acids. Germline values: CDR1 SGHNT, CDR2 YYREEE (reference sequence). The ends were cut back, 4 bases at V and 5 bases at J, with 15 bases in the middle. The CDR3 DNA follows: TGTGCCAGCAGCAGACAGGACGGATCAAATGAAAAACTGTTTTTT. Translated: CASSRQDGSNEKLFF.

V and J are TRBV9 and TRBJ2-3, with 10 positions matching TRBD2. This CDR3 is 16 amino acids long. J was trimmed by 3 bases and V by 3 bases; bases with no gene match: 7. Germline lookup yields CDR1 SGDLS and CDR2 YYNGEE. As DNA, the CDR3 is TGTGCCAGCAGCGGTGCTAGCGGGAGATCAACAGATACGCAGTATTTT. Protein sequence: CASSGASGRSTDTQYF.

The chain links TRBV18 to TRBJ1-2; no definite D call. The CDR3 contains 15 residues. Trimming removed 3 bases from V and 8 bases from J, with 19 bases in between. Germline assignment: CDR1 KGHSH and CDR2 LQKENI. CDR3 residues: CASSPGPLGSNGYTF. The CDR3 DNA is TGTGCCAGCTCACCGGGCCCCTTGGGCTCAAACGGCTACACCTTC.

The rearrangement joins TRBV29-1 to TRBJ2-7; the match to TRBD2 covers 8 bases. With 4 bases clipped from V and 3 bases from J, the junction kept 2 bases outside the gene matches. The CDR3 is 12 residues long. Germline lookup yields CDR1 SQVTM and CDR2 ANQGSEA. The DNA of the CDR3 is TGCAGCGTTGGTAGCGGGATCTACGAGCAGTACTTC. Protein: CSVGSGIYEQYF.

This chain uses TRBV2 with TRBJ1-4; 7 bases are shared with TRBD1. J gave up 3 bases and V 7 bases, and 2 bases lay outside the gene matches. In germline, CDR1 is SNHLY, CDR2 FYNNEI. The CDR3 covers 13 residues. This CDR3 is CASTGTANEKLFF. The DNA of the CDR3 is TGTGCCAGCACTGGGACAGCTAATGAAAAACTGTTTTTT.

At least ten counts were recorded for this clone. The chain has TRBV25-1 and TRBJ1-2, with TRBD1 matching over 7 bases. The germline V gene has CDR1 MGHDK and CDR2 SYGVNS. Germline trimming cut 4 bases from V and 2 bases from J; bases unmatched to any gene: 10. The CDR3 covers 16 residues. The CDR3 sequence is CASSVGGTASNYGYTF. DNA of the CDR3: TGTGCCAGCAGTGTTGGGGGGACAGCCTCGAACTATGGCTACACCTTC.

The chain employs TRBV2 and TRBJ1-2; 9 nucleotides line up with TRBD1. The germline CDR1 and CDR2 sequences are SNHLY and FYNNEI. This CDR3 has 14 residues. The trim removed 5 bases at V and 4 bases at J, leaving 5 bases unmatched. The CDR3 region is CASSPGTGSYGYTF. The CDR3 DNA reads TGTGCCAGCAGTCCCGGGACAGGGAGCTATGGCTACACCTTC.

The chain links TRBV18 to TRBJ1-2, with a weak D call TRBD1 (5 bases). Trimming cost V 2 bases and J 4 bases, with 11 bases left between them. CDR1 and CDR2 (germline): KGHSH, LQKENI. The CDR3 has 14 residues. This CDR3 is CASSPEAGSYGYTF. The DNA for the CDR3 is TGTGCCAGCTCACCAGAGGCAGGGTCCTATGGCTACACCTTC. The full variable domain, completed using reference TRBV18 and TRBJ1-2, is NAGVMQNPRHLVRRRGQEARLRCSPMKGHSHVYWYRQLPEEGLKFMVYLQKENIIDESGMPKERFSAEFPKEGPSILRIQQVVRGDSAAYFCASSPEAGSYGYTFGSGTRLTVV.

Comments on this clone: The sample carries other DNA sequences with the same CDR3. The chain combines TRBV9 with TRBJ2-7; 9 bases align to TRBD1. Germline assignment: CDR1 SGDLS and CDR2 YYNGEE. The CDR3 is 14 amino acids. The J segment lost 4 bases and the V segment lost 0 bases, leaving 2 bases of the junction unmatched. The CDR3 DNA sequence: TGTGCCAGCAGCGTAGCGGGACAGGGTTACGAGCAGTACTTC. Encoded protein: CASSVAGQGYEQYF.

This CDR3 reads CASSLHRSDSYSNQPQHF. Written as DNA, the CDR3 is TGTGCCAGCAGCTTACACAGATCAGATAGTTATAGCAATCAGCCCCAGCATTTT. The genes are TRBV2 and TRBJ1-5; D remains unclear. Between the trimmed V and J ends, which lost 6 bases and 0 bases, there was a span of 21 bases. The CDR3 consists of 18 residues. Germline values: CDR1 SNHLY, CDR2 FYNNEI.

The gene calls are TRBV7-9 and TRBJ2-2; the D is unclear. The length of the CDR3 is 13 residues. V was pared by 4 bases and J by 4 bases, with 7 bases between. The V gene's germline CDR1 is SEHNR and CDR2 FQNEAQ (reference sequence). The CDR3 here is CASSSYGTGELFF. The CDR3 bases are TGTGCCAGCAGCTCATACGGCACCGGGGAGCTGTTTTTT. Variable domain in full (rest from reference TRBV7-9 and TRBJ2-2): DTGVSQNPRHKITKRGQNVTFRCDPISEHNRLYWYRQTLGQGPEFLTYFQNEAQLEKSRLLSDRFSAERPKGSFSTLEIQRTEQGDSAMYLCASSSYGTGELFFGEGSRLTVL.

The rearrangement uses TRBV6-5 and TRBJ1-2, with D possibly matching TRBD1 (6 bases). Germline values: CDR1 MNHEY, CDR2 SVGAGI. This CDR3 spans 15 amino acids. Trimming removed 6 bases from V and 3 bases from J, with 17 bases in between. The CDR3 bases are TGTGCCAGCAGAGCTAATACAGGGTCTGACTATGGCTACACCTTC. It is translated as CASRANTGSDYGYTF.

The rearrangement links TRBV19 to TRBJ2-7; 9 bases line up with TRBD2. Germline V gene lookup returns CDR1 LNHDA and CDR2 SQIVND (reference sequence). J lost 1 base, V lost 7 bases, and 2 bases had no gene match. The CDR3 is 13 amino acids. The CDR3: CASKTSGSYEQYF. The CDR3 nucleotides are TGTGCCAGTAAGACTAGCGGATCCTACGAGCAGTACTTC.

Comments on this clone: The junction departs from germline at one end; a sequencing error may be responsible. The chain recombines TRBV7-7 with TRBJ2-3; 11 bases match TRBD2. Germline V gene data show CDR1 as SSHAT and CDR2 as FNYEAQ (reference sequence). This CDR3 is built from 15 residues. The DNA of the CDR3 is TGTGCTAGCAGTCTGATAGCGGGAGGGGCAGATACGCAGTATTTT. Amino acids: CASSLIAGGADTQYF.

This clone turned up a few times. The V and J genes are TRBV28 and TRBJ1-2; weak D call: TRBD1 (5 bases). With 6 bases removed from V and 6 bases from J, the gap between germline ends came to 20 bases. The CDR3 length is 15 residues. The germline gives CDR1 MDHEN, CDR2 SYDVKM. For the CDR3, the DNA is TGTGCCAGCAGGGCCTTCGGGGGGGAGAGGGATGGCTACACCTTC. Its protein is CASRAFGGERDGYTF.

The genes are TRBV6-1 and TRBJ1-3, with 7 positions matching TRBD1. Trimming at V came to 3 bases and at J to 5 bases, leaving 7 bases not matched to a gene. Germline loops: CDR1 MNHNS, CDR2 SASEGT. CDR3 length: 15 amino acids. CDR3 sequence: CASSDPGTVRNTIYF. CDR3 nucleotides: TGTGCCAGCAGTGATCCCGGGACAGTGAGAAACACCATATATTTT.

The chain couples TRBV7-2 to TRBJ1-1; tentative D call: TRBD1 (5 bases). V lost 6 bases and J 0 bases, leaving 17 bases between the germline ends. This CDR3 has 16 amino acids. In germline, CDR1 is SGHTA, CDR2 FQGNSA. The CDR3 nucleotides are TGTGCCAGCAGATCTCCGGGACGGACTATGAACACTGAAGCTTTCTTT. Translating it yields CASRSPGRTMNTEAFF.

This clone was counted between two and nine times. The chain employs TRBV7-2 and TRBJ2-1; 12 bases are shared with TRBD2. There are 18 residues in the CDR3. CDR1 is SGHTA and CDR2 is FQGNSA in the germline V gene. V was clipped by 0 bases and J by 7 bases; unmatched bases: 10. CDR3 in DNA: TGTGCCAGCAGCTTAGCGGGTGTGACTAGCGGGGGTTATAATGAGCAGTTCTTC. Translating it yields CASSLAGVTSGGYNEQFF.

V and J are TRBV5-4 and TRBJ2-6; 10 bases align to TRBD1. Germline CDR1 SGHNT, CDR2 YYREEE (reference sequence). This CDR3 has 17 amino acids. With V trimmed by 6 bases and J by 0 bases, 6 bases remained unmatched. Here the CDR3 reads CASTLDRGSSGANVLTF. CDR3 nucleotides: TGTGCCAGCACCCTGGACAGGGGGAGCTCTGGGGCCAACGTCCTGACTTTC.

The V gene is TRBV7-3, the J gene TRBJ2-3; 8 bases are shared with TRBD2. Trimming removed 2 bases from V and 1 base from J; junction bases left unmatched: 5. The CDR3 extends over 16 amino acids. CDR1 SGHTA and CDR2 FQGTGA come from the germline V gene. The chain's CDR3 is CASSLDGGRRTDTQYF. CDR3 nucleotide sequence: TGTGCCAGCAGCTTAGACGGCGGGAGGCGCACAGATACGCAGTATTTT.

In this sample, this clone turned up once. This rearrangement joins TRBV7-6 to TRBJ2-7, with TRBD1 matching 10 bases. This CDR3 is built from 16 residues. Trimming removed 0 bases from V and 5 bases from J; junction bases left unmatched: 7. The germline CDR1 and CDR2 sequences are SGHVS and FNYEAQ. The CDR3 region is CASSLAPGQGMNEQYF. The DNA of the CDR3 is TGTGCCAGCAGCTTAGCTCCGGGACAGGGGATGAACGAGCAGTACTTC.

The chain carries TRBV4-1 and TRBJ2-1; weak D call: TRBD2 (5 bases). Germline V gene data show CDR1 as MGHRA and CDR2 as YSYEKL. The CDR3 is 18 amino acids. V gave up 0 bases and J gave up 1 base, with 16 bases separating them. CDR3 in DNA: TGCGCCAGCAGCCAAGACACGAGGGCGATGGGGTCCTACAATGAGCAGTTCTTC. The encoded protein is CASSQDTRAMGSYNEQFF.

This chain links TRBV27 with TRBJ1-2; D perhaps matches TRBD1 (6 bases). V dropped 3 bases and J dropped 6 bases, with 11 bases sitting between them. CDR1 MNHEY and CDR2 SMNVEV come from the germline V gene (reference sequence). The CDR3 runs 13 residues. For the CDR3, the DNA is TGTGCCAGCAGTTTCCGGGACAATCATGGCTACACCTTC. It yields the protein CASSFRDNHGYTF.